The 9 T cell receptor beta chains reported below all come from one sample, sequenced in a study of blood T cell repertoires in COVID-19. The data were produced by immunoSEQ multiplex PCR, yet TCRdb's version contains in-frame clones alone and is incomplete. The sample has 3,000 to 4,000 clones; roughly nine tenths are singletons. The sample comprised peripheral blood. The receptors originated from a woman aged 65 to 85 with active COVID-19.

This clone was observed a single time. This chain links TRBV19 with TRBJ1-5; D gene uncertain. Germline V gene sequence: CDR1 LNHDA, CDR2 SQIVND (reference sequence). Trimming took 3 bases from V and 5 from J, leaving 8 bases between them. This CDR3 has 13 amino acids. CDR3 loop: CASSIRLDQPQHF. In nucleotides, the CDR3 is TGTGCCAGTAGTATCCGACTGGATCAGCCCCAGCATTTT.

The rearrangement joins TRBV2 to TRBJ2-1; 15 positions agree with TRBD2. Trimming removed 6 bases from V and 0 bases from J; junction bases left unmatched: 6. The CDR3 covers 18 residues. Germline CDR1 and CDR2: SNHLY and FYNNEI. CDR3 in amino acids: CASRGTSGGRNSYNEQFF. DNA of the CDR3: TGTGCCAGCAGGGGGACTAGCGGGGGGAGAAACTCCTACAATGAGCAGTTCTTC.

The chain has TRBV30 and TRBJ2-2, with TRBD2 matching 12 bases. Germline V gives CDR1 GTSNPN, CDR2 SVGIG (reference sequence). Trimming took 5 bases from V and 3 from J; bases not matched to a gene: 7. The CDR3 has 16 residues. CDR3 DNA sequence: TGTGCCTGGGCCGGACTAGCGGGGACCTACACCGGGGAGCTGTTTTTT. Its protein product is CAWAGLAGTYTGELFF.

The CDR3: CSVQRQGGVMNTEAFF. CDR3 in DNA: TGCAGCGTTCAGCGGCAGGGAGGGGTGATGAACACTGAAGCTTTCTTT. This chain uses TRBV29-1 with TRBJ1-1, with D possibly TRBD1 on 5 matching bases. Germline V gene sequence: CDR1 SQVTM, CDR2 ANQGSEA. The germline V and J ends were trimmed by 5 bases and 0 bases, with 19 bases remaining between them. The CDR3 loop spans 16 amino acids.

The rearrangement links TRBV29-1 to TRBJ1-3; 9 positions match TRBD1. The CDR3 is 14 residues long. Germline trimming cut 4 bases from V and 4 bases from J; bases unmatched to any gene: 5. Germline V gene sequence: CDR1 SQVTM, CDR2 ANQGSEA. CDR3 protein: CSVAGTGRGNTIYF. CDR3 sequence (DNA): TGCAGCGTTGCCGGGACAGGGAGAGGAAACACCATATATTTT.

The J gene is TRBJ2-7, the V gene TRBV27; D is uncertain. Germline V gene lookup returns CDR1 MNHEY and CDR2 SMNVEV (reference sequence). The CDR3 runs to 12 residues. Trimming pared 10 bases from V and 0 bases from J, leaving 10 bases between. The CDR3 coding sequence is TGTGCCACTAGAGGCTACTCCTACGAGCAGTACTTC. Translation: CATRGYSYEQYF.

This chain uses TRBV11-3 with TRBJ1-2; 7 nucleotides match TRBD1. Losses at the gene ends were 1 base for V and 4 bases for J; bases not matched to a gene: 6. Germline values: CDR1 SGHNT, CDR2 YENEEA. The CDR3 extends over 15 amino acids. Here the CDR3 DNA reads TGTGCCAGCAGCTTAGCGACAGGGTGGCGCTATGGCTACACCTTC. Translating it yields CASSLATGWRYGYTF.

In its sample, this clone was seen a few times. J is TRBJ1-2 and V is TRBV5-1, with TRBD1 identical over 8 bases. Germline assignment: CDR1 SGHRS and CDR2 YFSETQ. CDR3 size: 15 residues. J lost 7 bases, V lost 4 bases, and 12 bases had no gene match. The CDR3 DNA follows: TGCGCCAGCAGCCTGGACAGGGCCTCCTTTTTTGGCTACACCTTC. Translated, it gives CASSLDRASFFGYTF.

This chain connects TRBV27 to TRBJ1-1; TRBD1 is a possible D gene (6 bases). This CDR3 is 13 amino acids long. The V gene lost 5 bases and the J gene lost 3 bases, with 10 bases spanning the gap. Germline lookup yields CDR1 MNHEY and CDR2 SMNVEV (reference sequence). CDR3 sequence (DNA): TGTGCCAGCAGTCAACAGGGTGACACTGAAGCTTTCTTT. It translates to CASSQQGDTEAFF.